The rows below give T cell receptor beta chains drawn from one sample of a study of T-cell memory formation after mild COVID-19. From the 5' RACE reads, TCRdb called clonotypes with MiXCR, one entry per CDR3 protein. This sample has a few hundred thousand distinct CDR3 sequences; 20% to 25% occur once, and the top ten carry around 9.2%. The specimen sequenced was PBMCs or a T cell subset sorted from them (not recorded which). These TCRs come from an adult woman who had mild COVID-19 (a few samples of this study predate the infection). Cell type and time point are not known. The CDR3 runs from the conserved cysteine through the conserved F or W. The D gene is left open where the match is weak. Some rows mark clone size as missing; the rest say once, few, many or name a class of expanded clone.

V gene,D gene,clone size,J gene,CDR3 DNA,CDR3 protein
TRBV12-5,.,few,TRBJ2-7,TGTGCTAGTGGTCCGCCGGGAAAGCTCTACGAGCAGTACTTC,CASGPPGKLYEQYF
TRBV5-1,.,many,TRBJ1-5,TGCGCCAGCAGCACCCCGCATTTCAGGGGACGAGGGCAGCCCCAGCATTTT,CASSTPHFRGRGQPQHF
TRBV24-1,TRBD1,few,TRBJ2-2,TGTGCCACCAGTGACCAACAACTGGACAGGAACGCCGGGGAGCTGTTTTTT,CATSDQQLDRNAGELFF
TRBV14,.,few,TRBJ1-6,TGTGCCAGCAGCCAACAACGGATCTATAATTCACCCCTCCACTTT,CASSQQRIYNSPLHF
TRBV7-7,TRBD2,.,TRBJ2-2,TGTGCCAGCAGAAGGAGCGGGGGGAACACCGGGGAGCTGTTTTTT,CASRRSGGNTGELFF
TRBV18,TRBD1,.,TRBJ1-6,TGTGCCAGCTCCTTGATTAAGGGACAGAATAATTCACCCCTCCACTTT,CASSLIKGQNNSPLHF
TRBV29-1,TRBD2,.,TRBJ2-3,TGCAGCGTTGATACCGGGACTAGCGGGGGGCCCACAGATACGCAGTATTTT,CSVDTGTSGGPTDTQYF
TRBV5-1,TRBD1,.,TRBJ1-3,TGCGCCAGCAGGACAGGGAGCTCTGGAAACACCATATATTTT,CASRTGSSGNTIYF
TRBV9,TRBD2,.,TRBJ2-1,TGTGCCAGCAGCGCCGCTAGCGGGAGCAATGAGCAGTTCTTC,CASSAASGSNEQFF
TRBV5-1,.,few,TRBJ1-1,TGCGCCAGCGCCTCCCGGGAAAATGGTGAAGCTTTCTTT,CASASRENGEAFF
TRBV7-3,TRBD2,.,TRBJ2-2,TGTGCCAGCAGCTTAGACCCAGCGGGAGACTCCGGGGAGCTGTTTTTT,CASSLDPAGDSGELFF
TRBV4-1,.,few,TRBJ2-5,TGCGCCAGCAGCCAAGGTAGTAGCGTAGAGACCCAGTACTTC,CASSQGSSVETQYF
TRBV18,TRBD1,.,TRBJ2-7,TGTGCCAGCTCACCAGTGACCGGACAGGGCACCGAGCAGTACTTC,CASSPVTGQGTEQYF
TRBV29-1,.,many,TRBJ1-1,TGCAGCTCGAGGGCGGGGATGAACACTGAAGCTTTCTTT,CSSRAGMNTEAFF
TRBV11-2,TRBD2,.,TRBJ2-1,TGTGCCAGCAGCTTAGGCGGGAGCCCGCCCTACAATGAGCAGTTCTTC,CASSLGGSPPYNEQFF
TRBV5-1,.,few,TRBJ1-2,TGCGCCAGCAGCTTAAGTGGGGACTATGGCTACACCTTC,CASSLSGDYGYTF
TRBV12-3/TRBV12-4,.,.,TRBJ2-1,TGTGCCAGCACCCTCACCTACAATGAGCAGTTCTTC,CASTLTYNEQFF
TRBV15,.,few,TRBJ2-5,TGTGCCACCAGCAGAGATTGGGGGGAGACCCAGTACTTC,CATSRDWGETQYF
TRBV7-8,TRBD2,.,TRBJ2-2,TGTGCCAGCAGCCACGGGACTAGCGGAGGGGGGGAGCTGTTTTTT,CASSHGTSGGGELFF
TRBV18,.,.,TRBJ2-7,TGTGCCAGCTCACAACCGGACATCTTCTACGAGCAGTACTTC,CASSQPDIFYEQYF